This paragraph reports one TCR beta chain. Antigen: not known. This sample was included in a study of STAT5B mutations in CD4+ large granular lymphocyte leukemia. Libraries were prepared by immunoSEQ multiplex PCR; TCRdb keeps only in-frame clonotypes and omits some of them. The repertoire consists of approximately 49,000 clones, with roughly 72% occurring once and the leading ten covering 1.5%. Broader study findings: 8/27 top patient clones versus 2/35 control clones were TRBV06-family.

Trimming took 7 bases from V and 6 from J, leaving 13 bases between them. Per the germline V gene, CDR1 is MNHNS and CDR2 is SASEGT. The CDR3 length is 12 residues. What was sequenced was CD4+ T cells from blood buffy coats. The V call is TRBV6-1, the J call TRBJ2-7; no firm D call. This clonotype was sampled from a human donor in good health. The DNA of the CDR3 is TGTGCCAGCAAGTTGATGGGCACCGAGCAGTACTTC. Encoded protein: CASKLMGTEQYF.